These 20 T cell receptor beta chains were sequenced from one sample in a study of control samples from healthy donors and cancer patients. TCRdb's table, derived via immunoSEQ multiplex PCR, lists solely in-frame clones and lacks some. The data hold about 180,000 clones, with roughly 94% observed a single time. What was sequenced was blood. These receptors originate from a woman aged 18-29 years in good health.

A note on this clone: Distinct nucleotide sequences in the sample also encode this CDR3. CDR3 amino acids: CASSVSGNTIYF. In DNA form, the CDR3 reads TGTGCCAGCAGCGTCTCTGGAAACACCATATATTTT. The gene calls are TRBV9 and TRBJ1-3, with D unresolved. Germline assignment: CDR1 SGDLS and CDR2 YYNGEE. Trimming removed 2 bases at V and 0 bases at J, with 0 bases between. This CDR3 has 12 amino acids.

The rearrangement links TRBV6-6 to TRBJ2-2; tentative D call: TRBD1 (6 bases). The V gene's germline CDR1 is MNHNY and CDR2 SVGAGI (reference sequence). The CDR3 runs 15 residues. V was trimmed by 4 bases and J by 3 bases, leaving 12 bases between them. CDR3 sequence (DNA): TGTGCCAGCAGTTCCCCGGACAGCCACACCGGGGAGCTGTTTTTT. It translates to CASSSPDSHTGELFF.

In this sample, this clone turned up once. J is TRBJ1-2 and V is TRBV2; 7 positions match TRBD1. Germline V gives CDR1 SNHLY, CDR2 FYNNEI. Germline trimming cut 1 base from V and 4 bases from J; bases unmatched to any gene: 6. The CDR3 has 15 residues. CDR3 residues: CASSEEGAAVYGYTF. CDR3 coding DNA: TGTGCCAGCAGTGAAGAGGGGGCGGCCGTCTATGGCTACACCTTC.

This clone was counted once. The V call is TRBV5-6, the J call TRBJ2-7; no clear D gene. Germline V CDR1 and CDR2: SGHDT, YYEEEE. V was pared by 3 bases and J by 6 bases, with 13 bases between. The CDR3 loop spans 13 amino acids. CDR3 in DNA: TGTGCCAGCAGCTCTCTCGTAAGGGCCGAGCAGTACTTC. It translates to CASSSLVRAEQYF. Full variable domain (rest looked up from reference TRBV5-6 and TRBJ2-7): DAGVTQSPTHLIKTRGQQVTLRCSPKSGHDTVSWYQQALGQGPQFIFQYYEEEERQRGNFPDRFSGHQFPNYSSELNVNALLLGDSALYLCASSSLVRAEQYFGPGTRLTVT.

The rearrangement uses TRBV27 and TRBJ2-2; D is possibly TRBD1 (6 bases). CDR1 is MNHEY and CDR2 is SMNVEV in the germline V gene (reference sequence). The V gene lost 6 bases and the J gene lost 1 base, with 15 bases spanning the gap. This CDR3 has 16 amino acids. This CDR3 reads CASRGDTALNTGELFF. The CDR3 DNA follows: TGTGCCAGCAGAGGGGACACGGCCCTGAACACCGGGGAGCTGTTTTTT.

The genes are TRBV29-1 and TRBJ2-2; no reliable D call. Germline loops: CDR1 SQVTM, CDR2 ANQGSEA. This CDR3 comprises 15 residues. Trimming shortened V by 3 bases and J by 0 bases, and 11 bases separated the two germline ends. CDR3 in DNA: TGCAGCGTTGAGCCAGACGGTTCGAACACCGGGGAGCTGTTTTTT. Translation gives CSVEPDGSNTGELFF.

The chain links TRBV6-6 to TRBJ1-2, with TRBD1 matching 7 bases. CDR3 size: 15 residues. Germline V CDR1 and CDR2: MNHNY, SVGAGI (reference sequence). With 5 bases clipped from V and 4 bases from J, the junction kept 10 bases outside the gene matches. For the CDR3, the DNA is TGTGCCAGCAGTCGATCCTTCAAGGGGGCCTATGGCTACACCTTC. Amino acids: CASSRSFKGAYGYTF.

This chain links TRBV6-2 or TRBV6-3 with TRBJ2-3; D is uncertain. The CDR3 length is 14 residues. With 5 bases removed from V and 4 bases from J, the gap between germline ends came to 13 bases. Germline V gene sequence: CDR1 MNHEY, CDR2 SVGEGT. CDR3 sequence reads: CASSKYQKADTQYF. For the CDR3, the DNA is TGTGCCAGCAGTAAATACCAAAAGGCAGATACGCAGTATTTT.

The chain joins TRBV6-2 or TRBV6-3 to TRBJ1-2; D possibly corresponds to TRBD1 (5 bases). Germline V CDR1 and CDR2: MNHEY, SVGEGT. This CDR3 region has 14 residues. V was pared by 5 bases and J by 4 bases, with 14 bases between. The chain's CDR3 is CASSRPGLLYGYTF. In nucleotides, the CDR3 is TGTGCCAGCAGTCGGCCGGGACTCCTCTATGGCTACACCTTC.

The rearrangement links TRBV6-2 or TRBV6-3 to TRBJ1-5; a weak D match, TRBD1 (6 bases). CDR3 size: 15 residues. Trimming removed 2 bases at V and 3 bases at J, with 11 bases between. The germline CDR1 and CDR2 sequences are MNHEY and SVGEGT. The CDR3 DNA follows: TGTGCCAGCAGTTACGGGCCAGGGGCCAATCAGCCCCAGCATTTT. It yields the protein CASSYGPGANQPQHF.

V usage is TRBV11-3 and J usage is TRBJ1-2; D gene unclear. Germline-derived CDR1 and CDR2 are SGHNT and YENEEA. Trimming left V 5 bases short and J 4 bases short, with 11 bases between. CDR3 length: 13 residues. The CDR3 sequence is CASSPEGSYGYTF. The CDR3 nucleotides are TGTGCCAGCAGCCCAGAAGGGAGCTATGGCTACACCTTC.

The rearrangement links TRBV15 to TRBJ2-1; D gene ambiguous. The V end lost 5 bases, the J end lost 0 bases, and 14 bases lay between the germline ends. Germline V gene lookup returns CDR1 LNHNV and CDR2 YYDKDF (reference sequence). There are 16 residues in the CDR3. As DNA, the CDR3 is TGTGCCACCAGCGGAATTTCAGAGAGCTCCTACAATGAGCAGTTCTTC. This sequence encodes CATSGISESSYNEQFF.

For this clone: Different DNA sequences within this sample yield the same CDR3. This rearrangement joins TRBV2 to TRBJ1-1, with 7 nucleotides matching TRBD1. The germline gives CDR1 SNHLY, CDR2 FYNNEI. The V gene end was trimmed by 9 bases and the J gene end by 1 base; junction bases not matched to a gene: 5. The CDR3 is made up of 13 amino acids. DNA of the CDR3: TGTGCCAGTTCGCGACAGGGGAACACTGAAGCTTTCTTT. Its protein product is CASSRQGNTEAFF.

The V and J genes are TRBV28 and TRBJ2-1; D possibly matches TRBD1 or TRBD2 (6 bases each). Germline V gene lookup returns CDR1 MDHEN and CDR2 SYDVKM. Trimming cost V 6 bases and J 7 bases, with 22 bases left between them. This CDR3 has 16 amino acids. For the CDR3, the DNA is TGTGCCAGCAGCCTCTATGTGGGGGGCGCGGGTAATGAGCAGTTCTTC. This encodes CASSLYVGGAGNEQFF. The whole variable domain, remainder taken from reference TRBV28 and TRBJ2-1, is DVKVTQSSRYLVKRTGEKVFLECVQDMDHENMFWYRQDPGLGLRLIYFSYDVKMKEKGDIPEGYSVSREKKERFSLILESASTNQTSMYLCASSLYVGGAGNEQFFGPGTRLTVL.

The rearrangement joins TRBV6-2 or TRBV6-3 to TRBJ2-1; 9 bases are a match to TRBD2. This CDR3 comprises 20 residues. Trimming removed 2 bases from V and 0 bases from J; junction bases left unmatched: 14. Germline CDR1 is MNHEY and CDR2 is SVGEGT. The CDR3 spells CASSYVRGRGGVSSYNEQFF. The DNA for the CDR3 is TGTGCCAGCAGTTACGTGCGCGGGAGGGGTGGTGTTAGCTCCTACAATGAGCAGTTCTTC.

This chain uses TRBV7-9 with TRBJ1-1; D is unresolved. The CDR3 is 13 residues long. CDR1 is SEHNR and CDR2 is FQNEAQ in the germline V gene (reference sequence). V lost 2 bases and J 1 base, leaving 5 bases between the germline ends. CDR3 coding DNA: TGTGCCAGCAGCTTAACCGGGAACACTGAAGCTTTCTTT. This gives the protein CASSLTGNTEAFF.

This clone showed up just once. The chain joins TRBV5-1 to TRBJ1-5; the match to TRBD1 covers 7 bases. CDR3 size: 14 residues. Per the germline V gene, CDR1 is SGHRS and CDR2 is YFSETQ. The V gene end was trimmed by 4 bases and the J gene end by 4 bases; junction bases not matched to a gene: 5. CDR3 coding DNA: TGCGCCAGCAGCCCAGGACAGGAGAATCAGCCCCAGCATTTT. Translated: CASSPGQENQPQHF.

This sequence joins TRBV5-5 and TRBJ2-1, with 8 bases aligning to TRBD2. V was clipped by 3 bases and J by 4 bases; unmatched bases: 9. The germline CDR1 and CDR2 sequences are SGHKS and YYEKEE (reference sequence). The CDR3 has 16 amino acids. CDR3 residues: CASSSPPGGSYNEQFF. In DNA, the CDR3 is TGTGCCAGCAGCTCGCCCCCGGGAGGGTCATACAATGAGCAGTTCTTC.

V usage is TRBV19 and J usage is TRBJ1-1, with unresolved D. Trimming stripped 7 bases from V and 8 bases from J, with 14 bases between. The CDR3 contains 12 residues. Germline loops: CDR1 LNHDA, CDR2 SQIVND (reference sequence). The CDR3 nucleotides are TGTGCCAGTATGAGAAGGGAGTCAGAAGCTTTCTTT. This sequence encodes CASMRRESEAFF.

This rearrangement joins TRBV12-5 to TRBJ1-5; D might be TRBD1 (5 bases). Germline V gene sequence: CDR1 LGHNT, CDR2 FRNRAP. The CDR3 contains 16 residues. V was pared by 1 base and J by 2 bases, with 12 bases between. CDR3 nucleotide sequence: TGTGCTAGTGGTTTGGACGGGGCGGGGGGCAATCAGCCCCAGCATTTT. Translation: CASGLDGAGGNQPQHF.